The 10 T cell receptor beta chains below all came from one sample that was sequenced in a study of blood T cell repertoires in COVID-19. The assay was immunoSEQ multiplex PCR, and TCRdb's table has in-frame clones only and misses some. The data show 60,000 to 75,000 clones, roughly 76% seen once. Sample: peripheral blood. The receptors were sampled from a woman at least 80 years old with acute or convalescent COVID-19.

This clone was observed a few times. The chain joins TRBV29-1 to TRBJ2-5, with a tentative D call TRBD2 (7 bases). Trimming left V 5 bases short and J 4 bases short, with 11 bases between. Germline-derived CDR1 and CDR2 are SQVTM and ANQGSEA. This CDR3 has 12 residues. Here the CDR3 DNA reads TGCAGCGTTCTGGCGGGGGCAGAGACCCAGTACTTC. It specifies CSVLAGAETQYF. The complete variable domain, with remaining parts taken from reference TRBV29-1 and TRBJ2-5, reads SAVISQKPSRDICQRGTSLTIQCQVDSQVTMMFWYRQQPGQSLTLIATANQGSEATYESGFVIDKFPISRPNLTFSTLTVSNMSPEDSSIYLCSVLAGAETQYFGPGTRLLVL.

The table lists this clone with a count of one. The gene calls are TRBV7-3 and TRBJ2-1; perhaps TRBD2 as D (6 bases). The CDR3 loop spans 13 amino acids. Deletions cut 6 bases from V and 5 bases from J, with 11 bases between. CDR1 is SGHTA and CDR2 is FQGTGA in the germline V gene. The CDR3 loop reads CASSLERDNEQFF. In DNA, the CDR3 is TGTGCCAGCAGTCTCGAGCGGGACAATGAGCAGTTCTTC.

The chain joins TRBV30 to TRBJ2-1; D unclear. This CDR3 spans 12 amino acids. Germline V gives CDR1 GTSNPN, CDR2 SVGIG (reference sequence). V shed 0 bases and J shed 9 bases, with 9 bases lying between them. The CDR3 DNA reads as TGTGCCTGGAGTGTCCTAGGTACTGAGCAGTTCTTC. Translation gives CAWSVLGTEQFF.

The V and J genes are TRBV18 and TRBJ1-1; D unclear. Germline values: CDR1 KGHSH, CDR2 LQKENI. Trimming took off 4 bases at V and 1 base at J, with 13 bases between the two ends. The CDR3 consists of 15 residues. The CDR3 sequence: CASSLTTGGNTEAFF. The CDR3 coding sequence is TGTGCCAGCTCACTCACTACCGGAGGGAACACTGAAGCTTTCTTT.

V usage is TRBV6-5 and J usage is TRBJ2-1, with TRBD2 matching over 9 bases. The V segment lost 6 bases and the J segment 6 bases; nucleotides outside the gene matches: 3. The CDR3 has 13 amino acids. Germline V gene sequence: CDR1 MNHEY, CDR2 SVGAGI. Written as DNA, the CDR3 is TGTGCCAGCAGAACGACTAGCGGCAATGAGCAGTTCTTC. The encoded protein is CASRTTSGNEQFF.

This clone was detected only a few times. The chain is built from TRBV19 and TRBJ1-2, with D perhaps matching TRBD1 (5 bases). V gave up 1 base and J gave up 6 bases, with 9 bases separating them. Germline V CDR1 and CDR2: LNHDA, SQIVND (reference sequence). The CDR3 consists of 13 residues. The CDR3 here is CASSIGPGNGYTF. The DNA for the CDR3 is TGTGCCAGTAGTATAGGGCCAGGGAATGGCTACACCTTC. The full variable domain, rest sourced from reference TRBV19 and TRBJ1-2, is DGGITQSPKYLFRKEGQNVTLSCEQNLNHDAMYWYRQDPGQGLRLIYYSQIVNDFQKGDIAEGYSVSREKKESFPLTVTSAQKNPTAFYLCASSIGPGNGYTFGSGTRLTVV.

DNA for the CDR3: TGTGCCAGCAGCATTACAGATAGCAATCAGCCCCAGCATTTT. It yields the protein CASSITDSNQPQHF. The rearrangement joins TRBV9 to TRBJ1-5, with D unresolved. V dropped 4 bases and J dropped 0 bases, with 8 bases sitting between them. Germline loops: CDR1 SGDLS, CDR2 YYNGEE. The CDR3 extends over 14 amino acids.

This chain connects TRBV18 to TRBJ1-1; 7 nucleotides agree with TRBD1. V lost 1 base, J lost 4 bases, and 3 bases stayed unmatched. This CDR3 region has 14 residues. CDR1 and CDR2 (germline): KGHSH, LQKENI. The chain's CDR3 is CASSPLGQRTEAFF. The DNA for the CDR3 is TGTGCCAGCTCACCACTGGGACAGCGCACTGAAGCTTTCTTT.

The V gene is TRBV7-3, the J gene TRBJ1-2, with 7 bases identical to TRBD1. Germline V gives CDR1 SGHTA, CDR2 FQGTGA. The trim removed 5 bases at V and 7 bases at J, leaving 13 bases unmatched. The CDR3 runs to 15 residues. The CDR3 nucleotides read TGTGCCAGCAGCCCATGGACAGGACAAAGAGCTGGCTACACCTTC. This sequence encodes CASSPWTGQRAGYTF. Filled out from reference TRBV7-3 and TRBJ1-2, the complete variable domain reads GAGVSQTPSNKVTEKGKYVELRCDPISGHTALYWYRQSLGQGPEFLIYFQGTGAADDSGLPNDRFFAVRPEGSVSTLKIQRTERGDSAVYLCASSPWTGQRAGYTFGSGTRLTVV.

The rearrangement uses TRBV4-1 and TRBJ1-1; 9 bases agree with TRBD1. Germline CDR1 MGHRA, CDR2 YSYEKL. This CDR3 is built from 15 residues. J gave up 5 bases and V 4 bases, and 8 bases lay outside the gene matches. As DNA, the CDR3 is TGCGCCAGCAGCCGAACCGGGACAGGGCGAACTGAAGCTTTCTTT. Translated: CASSRTGTGRTEAFF.